Following are 5 T cell receptor beta chains from one sample sequenced in a study of shared clonotypes between healthy human individuals. Assay: immunoSEQ multiplex PCR; the TCRdb copy retains only in-frame clones and omits some. The sample shows about 1.1 million clones, about 80% of them seen only once. The specimen sequenced was memory CD4+ T cells from PBMCs. Subset: CD45RA-negative fraction. The receptors shown here come from a man younger than 35 in good health. Some clones in this sample may be carry-over from other donors' samples.

The CDR3: CASRVQGSSTGELFF. The CDR3 region has the DNA TGTGCCAGCAGGGTACAGGGGTCGAGCACCGGGGAGCTGTTTTTT. The chain is built from TRBV7-3 and TRBJ2-2, with TRBD1 matching over 7 bases. CDR1 SGHTA and CDR2 FQGTGA come from the germline V gene. V trimming: 6 bases; J trimming: 4 bases; junction bases outside the gene matches: 8. The CDR3 has 15 residues.

The rearrangement joins TRBV28 to TRBJ2-7; a weak D match, TRBD1 (5 bases). The CDR3 loop spans 13 amino acids. With 6 bases removed from V and 4 bases from J, the gap between germline ends came to 13 bases. Germline values: CDR1 MDHEN, CDR2 SYDVKM. CDR3 DNA: TGTGCCAGCAGCCCCCCAGGGTATTACGAGCAGTACTTC. It specifies CASSPPGYYEQYF. Drawing the rest from reference TRBV28 and TRBJ2-7, the complete variable domain is DVKVTQSSRYLVKRTGEKVFLECVQDMDHENMFWYRQDPGLGLRLIYFSYDVKMKEKGDIPEGYSVSREKKERFSLILESASTNQTSMYLCASSPPGYYEQYFGPGTRLTVT.

In this sample, this clone turned up once. The V gene is TRBV10-3, the J gene TRBJ2-7, with 11 positions matching TRBD2. V lost 3 bases to trimming and J lost 5 bases; unmatched junction nucleotides: 6. The germline V gene encodes CDR1 ENHRY and CDR2 SYGVKD. The CDR3 is 15 amino acids. The CDR3 here is CAISELAGVVNEQYF. The CDR3 DNA reads TGTGCCATCAGTGAACTAGCGGGAGTAGTGAACGAGCAGTACTTC.

V is TRBV18 and J is TRBJ2-7; 7 nucleotides agree with TRBD1. Trimming removed 0 bases from V and 2 bases from J; junction bases left unmatched: 4. This CDR3 is 15 amino acids long. Germline CDR1 KGHSH, CDR2 LQKENI. For the CDR3, the DNA is TGTGCCAGCTCACCACCGAGGGACAGCCCCTACGAGCAGTACTTC. This translates into CASSPPRDSPYEQYF.

The chain joins TRBV28 to TRBJ1-2; D may be TRBD1 (5 bases). CDR1 is MDHEN, CDR2 SYDVKM, per germline. V was trimmed by 3 bases and J by 5 bases, leaving 13 bases between them. This CDR3 is 14 amino acids long. The CDR3 is CASSFSGRDYGYTF. DNA of the CDR3: TGTGCCAGCAGTTTCTCGGGCAGGGATTATGGCTACACCTTC.